A single sample gave rise to the 17 T cell receptor beta chains below, sequenced in a study of glioma-infiltrating T cells after dendritic cell vaccination. The assay was immunoSEQ multiplex PCR, and TCRdb's table has in-frame clones only and misses some. Here the sample spans about 100,000 clones, 79% being singletons. This material consisted of blood, taken before dendritic cell vaccination. These receptors were obtained from a human donor with glioblastoma.

The chain combines TRBV30 with TRBJ1-1, with D unresolved. CDR1 and CDR2 (germline): GTSNPN, SVGIG (reference sequence). The germline V and J ends were trimmed by 2 bases and 1 base, with 5 bases remaining between them. The CDR3 has 12 amino acids. The CDR3 loop is CAWSSGNTEAFF. The CDR3 nucleotides are TGTGCCTGGAGTTCGGGGAACACTGAAGCTTTCTTT.

The chain combines TRBV7-9 with TRBJ2-3; D is perhaps TRBD1 (6 bases). V was clipped by 3 bases and J by 2 bases, with 9 bases between them. Germline loops: CDR1 SEHNR, CDR2 FQNEAQ (reference sequence). The length of the CDR3 is 14 residues. The CDR3: CASSFRQATDTQYF. The CDR3 coding sequence is TGTGCCAGCAGCTTTCGACAGGCCACAGATACGCAGTATTTT.

The chain carries TRBV10-3 and TRBJ2-2; 13 nucleotides line up with TRBD2. Germline V lookup: CDR1 ENHRY, CDR2 SYGVKD. The CDR3 covers 20 residues. The V segment lost 4 bases and the J segment 0 bases; nucleotides outside the gene matches: 11. CDR3 loop: CAISVGGTGTSGTNTGELFF. The CDR3 DNA is TGTGCCATCAGTGTGGGGGGAACCGGGACTAGCGGGACGAACACCGGGGAGCTGTTTTTT.

The chain employs TRBV5-1 and TRBJ2-3, with TRBD2 as a possible D gene (5 bases). Trimming took off 3 bases at V and 1 base at J, with 9 bases between the two ends. The germline V gene has CDR1 SGHRS and CDR2 YFSETQ. There are 14 residues in the CDR3. The CDR3 sequence is CASSSGFGTDTQYF. CDR3 DNA sequence: TGCGCCAGCAGCTCGGGATTTGGCACAGATACGCAGTATTTT. Filled out from reference TRBV5-1 and TRBJ2-3, the complete variable domain reads KAGVTQTPRYLIKTRGQQVTLSCSPISGHRSVSWYQQTPGQGLQFLFEYFSETQRNKGNFPGRFSGRQFSNSRSEMNVSTLELGDSALYLCASSSGFGTDTQYFGPGTRLTVL.

The V and J genes are TRBV15 and TRBJ2-3; maybe TRBD1 (6 bases). Per germline, CDR1 LNHNV and CDR2 YYDKDF (reference sequence). V shed 5 bases and J shed 2 bases, with 17 bases lying between them. The CDR3 is 16 residues long. The CDR3, as DNA: TGTGCCACCAGCGGCAATCAACAGGGCTACACAGATACGCAGTATTTT. Translating gives CATSGNQQGYTDTQYF. The full variable domain, with the rest looked up from reference TRBV15 and TRBJ2-3, is DAMVIQNPRYQVTQFGKPVTLSCSQTLNHNVMYWYQQKSSQAPKLLFHYYDKDFNNEADTPDNFQSRRPNTSFCFLDIRSPGLGDTAMYLCATSGNQQGYTDTQYFGPGTRLTVL.

V usage is TRBV15 and J usage is TRBJ2-3; 8 bases match TRBD2. CDR3 length: 16 residues. The ends lost 3 bases at V and 4 bases at J; junction bases unmatched: 9. Looked up from germline, CDR1 is LNHNV and CDR2 is YYDKDF (reference sequence). This CDR3 reads CATSSSPGGLADTQYF. CDR3 coding DNA: TGTGCCACCAGCAGTTCCCCGGGGGGGCTGGCAGATACGCAGTATTTT.

This sequence joins TRBV7-3 and TRBJ2-1; D possibly corresponds to TRBD1 (5 bases). Germline lookup yields CDR1 SGHTA and CDR2 FQGTGA. The V gene lost 3 bases and the J gene lost 6 bases, with 9 bases spanning the gap. CDR3 length: 13 amino acids. CDR3 nucleotide sequence: TGTGCCAGCAGCTTCTCAGACAGCAATGAGCAGTTCTTC. Protein sequence: CASSFSDSNEQFF. The full variable domain, rest sourced from reference TRBV7-3 and TRBJ2-1, is GAGVSQTPSNKVTEKGKYVELRCDPISGHTALYWYRQSLGQGPEFLIYFQGTGAADDSGLPNDRFFAVRPEGSVSTLKIQRTERGDSAVYLCASSFSDSNEQFFGPGTRLTVL.

V and J are TRBV28 and TRBJ2-4; weak D call: TRBD2 (5 bases). V lost 5 bases, J lost 0 bases, and 14 bases lay in between. Germline V lookup: CDR1 MDHEN, CDR2 SYDVKM. There are 16 residues in the CDR3. The DNA of the CDR3 is TGTGCCAGCAGTACGGACTTGTTTCTAGCCAAAAACATTCAGTACTTC. As protein: CASSTDLFLAKNIQYF. Together with reference TRBV28 and TRBJ2-4, the CDR3 gives the full variable domain: DVKVTQSSRYLVKRTGEKVFLECVQDMDHENMFWYRQDPGLGLRLIYFSYDVKMKEKGDIPEGYSVSREKKERFSLILESASTNQTSMYLCASSTDLFLAKNIQYFGAGTRLSVL.

The J gene is TRBJ2-1, the V gene TRBV5-4; 7 nucleotides line up with TRBD1. CDR3 size: 13 residues. The V gene's germline CDR1 is SGHNT and CDR2 YYREEE (reference sequence). Trimming at V came to 0 bases and at J to 13 bases, leaving 7 bases not matched to a gene. CDR3 protein: CASSLAGQVGQFF. Here the CDR3 DNA reads TGTGCCAGCAGCTTGGCCGGACAGGTCGGCCAGTTCTTC.

This clone was detected only a few times. The chain carries TRBV7-9 and TRBJ2-1, with 12 bases matching TRBD2. The CDR3 loop spans 16 amino acids. Unmatched junction bases numbered 8, after V lost 3 bases and J lost 8 bases. CDR1 and CDR2 from the germline V gene are SEHNR and FQNEAQ (reference sequence). The CDR3 nucleotides are TGTGCCAGCAGCTTCTGGGCTAGCGGGGGGGCCCATGAGCAGTTCTTC. Translation: CASSFWASGGAHEQFF.

This clone was seen once. Here the CDR3 reads CASSENVAGEGEQYF. The CDR3 DNA sequence: TGCGCCAGCAGCGAGAACGTCGCAGGGGAGGGCGAGCAGTACTTC. The chain couples TRBV5-1 to TRBJ2-7, with D maybe TRBD2 (7 bases). CDR1 SGHRS and CDR2 YFSETQ come from the germline V gene. V was pared by 4 bases and J by 6 bases, with 20 bases between. The CDR3 extends over 15 amino acids.

The V and J genes are TRBV10-3 and TRBJ2-2, with 11 bases that match TRBD2. V dropped 10 bases and J dropped 3; count of bases not matched to a gene: 7. CDR3 size: 15 residues. Looked up from germline, CDR1 is ENHRY and CDR2 is SYGVKD. Here the CDR3 reads CASHPGLADTGELFF. The CDR3 bases are TGTGCCAGCCACCCGGGACTAGCGGACACCGGGGAGCTGTTTTTT.

The chain joins TRBV9 to TRBJ2-5, with D unclear. The CDR3 extends over 16 amino acids. The germline V gene has CDR1 SGDLS and CDR2 YYNGEE. V lost 0 bases to trimming and J lost 4 bases, with 16 bases between them. For the CDR3, the DNA is TGTGCCAGCAGCGTAGGGGTAGAAGGATCGGGAGAGACCCAGTACTTC. Its protein product is CASSVGVEGSGETQYF.

This rearrangement joins TRBV30 to TRBJ1-5; D call uncertain. The germline CDR1 and CDR2 sequences are GTSNPN and SVGIG (reference sequence). This CDR3 is built from 17 residues. The ends were cut back, 2 bases at V and 5 bases at J, with 22 bases in the middle. The chain's CDR3 is CAWSNRGASRFDQPQHF. The DNA for the CDR3 is TGTGCCTGGAGTAATAGAGGAGCCTCTAGATTCGATCAGCCCCAGCATTTT.

This clone showed up just a few times. The chain recombines TRBV2 with TRBJ2-3; TRBD1 aligns across 8 bases. The V gene end was trimmed by 6 bases and the J gene end by 4 bases; junction bases not matched to a gene: 3. The CDR3 has 13 amino acids. Germline loops: CDR1 SNHLY, CDR2 FYNNEI. The CDR3 sequence: CASRRQGSDTQYF. The CDR3, as DNA: TGTGCCAGCAGAAGACAGGGGTCAGATACGCAGTATTTT.

The CDR3 nucleotides are TGCGCCAGCAGGGACGGACAGGGTGGTGAAGCTTTCTTT. This encodes CASRDGQGGEAFF. This sequence joins TRBV10-1 and TRBJ1-1; 8 nucleotides align to TRBD1. Trimming took 6 bases from V and 7 from J; bases not matched to a gene: 7. The CDR3 has 13 residues. Per germline, CDR1 WNHNN and CDR2 SYGVQD (reference sequence).

The chain combines TRBV30 with TRBJ1-1; possibly TRBD1 for D (5 bases). Per the germline V gene, CDR1 is GTSNPN and CDR2 is SVGIG (reference sequence). Trimming pared 4 bases from V and 0 bases from J, leaving 12 bases between. There are 14 residues in the CDR3. CDR3 sequence: CAWMRGVLNTEAFF. The DNA for the CDR3 is TGTGCCTGGATGCGGGGCGTCCTGAACACTGAAGCTTTCTTT.